This record covers a single TCR beta chain. Its antigen is unidentified. The CDR3 has 14 amino acids. Trimming removed 3 bases from V and 5 bases from J, with 10 bases in between. Germline V CDR1 and CDR2: LNHDA, SQIVND (reference sequence). This sample is drawn from a study of tumor-infiltrating lymphocytes in localized non-small cell lung cancer. Sequencing used immunoSEQ multiplex PCR; TCRdb keeps in-frame clones, though not all of them. The sample consists of some 9,300 clones, around 80% of them appearing once. Whole-study results and caveats: Tumor T-cell fraction was not associated with recurrence-free survival.

This TCR was recovered from a human donor with non-small cell lung cancer. Sequencing used lung tumor tissue. This chain links TRBV19 with TRBJ1-4, with TRBD1 as a possible D gene (6 bases). CDR3 protein: CASSMSGVNEKLFF. CDR3 bases: TGTGCCAGTAGTATGTCAGGGGTGAATGAAAAACTGTTTTTT.